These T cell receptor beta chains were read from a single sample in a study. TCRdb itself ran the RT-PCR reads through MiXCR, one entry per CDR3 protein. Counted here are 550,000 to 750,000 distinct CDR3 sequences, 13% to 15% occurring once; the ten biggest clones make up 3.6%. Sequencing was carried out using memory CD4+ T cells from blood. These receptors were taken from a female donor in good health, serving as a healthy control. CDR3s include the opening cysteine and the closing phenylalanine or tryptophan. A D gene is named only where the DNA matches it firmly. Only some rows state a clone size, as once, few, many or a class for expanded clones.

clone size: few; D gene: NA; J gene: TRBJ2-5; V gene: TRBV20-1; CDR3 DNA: TGCAGTGCTAGGCGGGCAGGGTACCAAGAGACCCAGTACTTC; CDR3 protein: CSARRAGYQETQYF
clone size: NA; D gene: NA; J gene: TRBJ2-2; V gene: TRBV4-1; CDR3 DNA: TGCGCCAGCAGCCAAGAGGAATCCCGACCGAACACCGGGGAGCTGTTTTTT; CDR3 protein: CASSQEESRPNTGELFF
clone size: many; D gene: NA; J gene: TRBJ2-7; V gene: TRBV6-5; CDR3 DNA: TGTGCCAGCAGTCATCCAGGGGCATTCGGCCACGAGCAGTACTTC; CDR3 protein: CASSHPGAFGHEQYF
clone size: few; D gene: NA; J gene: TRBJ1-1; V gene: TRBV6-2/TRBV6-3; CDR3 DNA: TGTGCCAGCAGTTCCCAGGGGTGGAACACTGAAGCTTTCTTT; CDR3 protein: CASSSQGWNTEAFF
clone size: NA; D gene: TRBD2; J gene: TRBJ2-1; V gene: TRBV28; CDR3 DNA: TGTGCCGGCCAGCGGGGGGCTGGTGAGCAGTTCTTC; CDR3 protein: CAGQRGAGEQFF
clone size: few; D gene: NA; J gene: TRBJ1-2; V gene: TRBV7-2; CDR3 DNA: TGTGCCAGCAGCGCCGGAATAGGGTATGGCTACACCTTC; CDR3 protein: CASSAGIGYGYTF
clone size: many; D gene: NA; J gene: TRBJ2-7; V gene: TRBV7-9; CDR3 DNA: TGTGCCAGCAGCTTATCTGACGGGAGCGTCTACGAGCAGTACTTC; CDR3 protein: CASSLSDGSVYEQYF
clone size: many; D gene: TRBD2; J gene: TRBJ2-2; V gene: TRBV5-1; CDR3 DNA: TGCGCCAGCAGCTCGACATCGACTAGCGGGAGGGCCGGGGAGCTGTTTTTT; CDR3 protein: CASSSTSTSGRAGELFF
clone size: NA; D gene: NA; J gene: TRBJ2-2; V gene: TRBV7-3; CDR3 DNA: TGTGCCAGCAAGGGAGGACGGAACACCGGGGAGCTGTTTTTT; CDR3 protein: CASKGGRNTGELFF
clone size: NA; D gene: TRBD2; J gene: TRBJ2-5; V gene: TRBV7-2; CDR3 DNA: TGTGCCAGCAGTCATGATCTCCTTAGTGGGACTAGCGAAGAGACCCAGTACTTC; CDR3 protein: CASSHDLLSGTSEETQYF
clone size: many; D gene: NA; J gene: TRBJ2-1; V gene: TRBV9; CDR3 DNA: TGTGCCACCTCTGGACTCACCAATGAGCAGTTCTTC; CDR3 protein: CATSGLTNEQFF
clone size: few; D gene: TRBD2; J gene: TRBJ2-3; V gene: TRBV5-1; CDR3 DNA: TGCGCCAGCAACCCGGTGGGAGGGCCAGCAGATACGCAGTATTTT; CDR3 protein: CASNPVGGPADTQYF
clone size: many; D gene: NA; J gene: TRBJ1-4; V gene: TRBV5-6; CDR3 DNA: TGTGCCAGCAGACGTACAGGGATGAGTGAAAAACTGTTTTTT; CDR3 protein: CASRRTGMSEKLFF
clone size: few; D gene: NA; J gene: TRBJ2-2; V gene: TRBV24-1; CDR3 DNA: TGTGCCGGCCGACAAGCGAACACCGGGGAGCTGTTTTTT; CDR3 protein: CAGRQANTGELFF
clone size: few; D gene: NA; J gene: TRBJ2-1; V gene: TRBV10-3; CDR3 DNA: TGTGCCACCCAACCCTTCCCCCAAGACCGCTACATTTACAATGAGCAGTTCTTC; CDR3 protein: CATQPFPQDRYIYNEQFF
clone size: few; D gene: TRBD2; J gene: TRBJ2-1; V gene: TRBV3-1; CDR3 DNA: TGTGCCAGCAGCCAAGCCGGACTAGGCTACAATGAGCAGTTCTTC; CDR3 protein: CASSQAGLGYNEQFF